The clone carrying this TCR beta chain was observed once. At the DNA level, this CDR3 is encoded by other sequences in the same sample as well. Data came from immunoSEQ multiplex PCR; TCRdb stores just in-frame clones and leaves some out. The table has roughly 80,000 clones, over 90% seen once. This CDR3 comprises 13 residues. Per germline, CDR1 MNHEY and CDR2 SMNVEV (reference sequence). The V segment lost 6 bases and the J segment 6 bases; nucleotides outside the gene matches: 3. The data belong to a study of technical replicates of blood from a handful of donors. The sample consisted of T cells isolated from PBMCs. The chain carries TRBV27 and TRBJ1-5; TRBD1 aligns across 9 bases. This clonotype was sampled from a human donor in good health. CDR3: CASSPDRGQPQHF. For the CDR3, the DNA is TGTGCCAGCAGCCCGGACAGGGGTCAGCCCCAGCATTTT.